The 26 T cell receptor beta chains listed next were all sequenced from one sample in a study of OX40 agonist ivuxolimab in advanced cancers. The receptor library was made with the immunoSEQ multiplex PCR assay. TCRdb holds this immuneACCESS table with in-frame rearrangements only. Some clones are missing; in checked studies, unresolved V genes explain under half, and the rest has no known cause. The sample contains more than 80,000 clones, more than 80% of them found a single time. About 8.5% of the sample belongs to the ten largest clones. Sequenced here: CD4+ or CD8+ T cells sorted from blood, sampled in a trial of the OX40 agonist ivuxolimab. These receptors came from an adult with an advanced solid tumor such as melanoma, head and neck, liver or kidney cancer.

The chain is built from TRBV5-1 and TRBJ1-1, with D maybe TRBD1 (5 bases). Trimming left V 0 bases short and J 2 bases short, with 11 bases between. Germline lookup yields CDR1 SGHRS and CDR2 YFSETQ. This CDR3 has 15 amino acids. Here the CDR3 DNA reads TGCGCCAGCAGCTTGGCCTTCGGGGGTAACACTGAAGCTTTCTTT. This sequence encodes CASSLAFGGNTEAFF.

This clone appeared a single time. The chain joins TRBV11-1 to TRBJ2-7; 9 positions match TRBD2. Germline V gene data show CDR1 as SGHAT and CDR2 as FQDESV (reference sequence). The J segment lost 4 bases and the V segment lost 4 bases, leaving 2 bases of the junction unmatched. CDR3 length: 13 amino acids. CDR3 DNA sequence: TGTGCCAGCAGCTCGACTAGCGGTTACGAGCAGTACTTC. Protein: CASSSTSGYEQYF. Drawing the rest from reference TRBV11-1 and TRBJ2-7, the complete variable domain is EAEVAQSPRYKITEKSQAVAFWCDPISGHATLYWYRQILGQGPELLVQFQDESVVDDSQLPKDRFSAERLKGVDSTLKIQPAELGDSAMYLCASSSTSGYEQYFGPGTRLTVT.

The DNA for the CDR3 is TGTGCCAGTAGCCTGACTTCCGGGCCTGGACCGTACGAGCAGTACTTC. This sequence encodes CASSLTSGPGPYEQYF. The chain links TRBV19 to TRBJ2-7; D gene unclear. The germline V gene encodes CDR1 LNHDA and CDR2 SQIVND (reference sequence). Trimming shortened V by 6 bases and J by 4 bases, and 22 bases separated the two germline ends. The CDR3 is 16 amino acids.

V usage is TRBV6-4 and J usage is TRBJ1-1; D perhaps matches TRBD1 (6 bases). The CDR3 covers 14 residues. Germline values: CDR1 MRHNA, CDR2 SNTAGT. The V gene lost 4 bases and the J gene lost 1 base, with 10 bases spanning the gap. Here the CDR3 reads CASSADRSNTEAFF. CDR3 sequence (DNA): TGTGCCAGCAGTGCCGACAGGTCGAACACTGAAGCTTTCTTT.

Of note for this clone: Compared with germline, one end of the junction differs, possibly owing to a read error. The J gene is TRBJ2-5, the V gene TRBV7-8; no clear D. Germline loops: CDR1 SGHVS, CDR2 FQNEAQ. CDR3 length: 13 residues. The CDR3 DNA sequence: TGTGCCAGCACCTTAAAGGGTAAAGAGACCCAGTACTTC. This translates into CASTLKGKETQYF.

V is TRBV11-2 and J is TRBJ2-7; D may be TRBD2 (6 bases). The CDR3 is made up of 14 amino acids. Germline V gene sequence: CDR1 SGHAT, CDR2 FQNNGV. V lost 3 bases and J 3 bases, leaving 12 bases between the germline ends. Here the CDR3 reads CASSFPGAFYEQYF. The CDR3 DNA reads as TGTGCCAGCAGCTTCCCGGGAGCTTTCTACGAGCAGTACTTC.

The CDR3 coding sequence is TGTGCCACCCGGTTGGCTAGCACAGATACGCAGTATTTT. This translates into CATRLASTDTQYF. V and J are TRBV27 and TRBJ2-3, with D hard to call. CDR1 MNHEY and CDR2 SMNVEV come from the germline V gene (reference sequence). The CDR3 is 13 amino acids. The V and J ends lost 10 bases and 0 bases respectively, with 11 bases between them.

This CDR3 is CASSLDYGRSTDTQYF. The CDR3 coding sequence is TGTGCCAGCAGCTTAGACTACGGGAGAAGCACAGATACGCAGTATTTT. J is TRBJ2-3 and V is TRBV7-3; weak D call: TRBD2 (6 bases). V was trimmed by 2 bases and J by 0 bases, leaving 12 bases between them. Germline CDR1 and CDR2: SGHTA and FQGTGA. This CDR3 has 16 residues.

The rearrangement joins TRBV10-3 to TRBJ1-1, with 9 positions matching TRBD1. The junction had 11 bases not matched to a gene; V was cut back by 4 bases and J by 5 bases. CDR3 size: 16 residues. Per the germline V gene, CDR1 is ENHRY and CDR2 is SYGVKD. The CDR3 region is CAISASQGAPVTEAFF. The CDR3, as DNA: TGTGCCATCAGTGCGTCACAGGGGGCTCCGGTAACTGAAGCTTTCTTT.

The V and J genes are TRBV11-3 and TRBJ2-3; 10 bases match TRBD2. V trimming: 3 bases; J trimming: 4 bases; junction bases outside the gene matches: 13. The germline gives CDR1 SGHNT, CDR2 YENEEA. This CDR3 is 18 amino acids long. The CDR3 nucleotides read TGTGCCAGCAGCTTTAGGACTAGCGGTCCGAGAGACGCAGATACGCAGTATTTT. Protein: CASSFRTSGPRDADTQYF.

This rearrangement joins TRBV15 to TRBJ2-5, with no clear D. The CDR3 has 15 residues. The V gene's germline CDR1 is LNHNV and CDR2 YYDKDF (reference sequence). V was shortened by 1 base and J by 2 bases, with 11 bases between the two germline ends. The DNA for the CDR3 is TGTGCCACCAGCAGAGTCCCCGGCAGTCAAGAGACCCAGTACTTC. Protein: CATSRVPGSQETQYF.

This chain joins TRBV5-1 and TRBJ2-7; perhaps D is TRBD1 or TRBD2 (5 bases each). The CDR3 length is 13 residues. Germline CDR1 is SGHRS and CDR2 is YFSETQ. Trimming took 3 bases from V and 4 from J, leaving 11 bases between them. CDR3 DNA: TGCGCCAGCAGCTCCCGGGACGTATACGAGCAGTACTTC. Encoded protein: CASSSRDVYEQYF.

The rearrangement links TRBV13 to TRBJ1-1, with D possibly being TRBD1 (5 bases). Germline loops: CDR1 PRHDT, CDR2 FYEKMQ (reference sequence). Trimming removed 0 bases at V and 9 bases at J, with 11 bases between. The length of the CDR3 is 13 residues. CDR3 sequence reads: CASSLGTAAKAFF. The CDR3 DNA follows: TGTGCCAGCAGCTTAGGGACAGCAGCGAAAGCTTTCTTT.

This chain uses TRBV18 with TRBJ2-6, with unresolved D. This CDR3 region has 14 residues. Germline V gene data show CDR1 as KGHSH and CDR2 as LQKENI. Trimming removed 3 bases at V and 0 bases at J, with 3 bases between. The CDR3 is CASSPNSGANVLTF. Written as DNA, the CDR3 is TGTGCCAGCTCACCCAACTCTGGGGCCAACGTCCTGACTTTC. Full variable domain (remainder filled in from reference TRBV18 and TRBJ2-6): NAGVMQNPRHLVRRRGQEARLRCSPMKGHSHVYWYRQLPEEGLKFMVYLQKENIIDESGMPKERFSAEFPKEGPSILRIQQVVRGDSAAYFCASSPNSGANVLTFGAGSRLTVL.

The V gene is TRBV27, the J gene TRBJ2-5; D might be TRBD2 (7 bases). The CDR3 has 14 residues. V was trimmed by 8 bases and J by 2 bases, leaving 15 bases between them. Germline CDR1 reads MNHEY; CDR2 reads SMNVEV (reference sequence). The CDR3 sequence is CASSKGGWQETQYF. CDR3 sequence (DNA): TGTGCCAGCTCAAAGGGGGGGTGGCAAGAGACCCAGTACTTC.

Notes on this clone: An end of the junction differs from the germline gene, which may be a read error. The chain carries TRBV4-2 and TRBJ1-1; TRBD1 is a possible D gene (6 bases). This CDR3 comprises 16 residues. The germline CDR1 and CDR2 sequences are LGHNA and YNFKEQ. This CDR3 is CASSQVGGGRNPEAFF. The DNA for the CDR3 is TGTGCCAGCAGCCAAGTAGGGGGAGGTAGGAACCCTGAAGCTTTCTTT.

This clone was found once. The CDR3 protein is CASSVARINTGELFF. The CDR3 nucleotides are TGTGCCAGCAGCGTGGCCAGGATAAACACCGGGGAGCTGTTTTTT. The rearrangement links TRBV9 to TRBJ2-2; no reliable D call. V lost 2 bases to trimming and J lost 2 bases, with 10 bases between them. The CDR3 runs 15 residues. Germline V gene sequence: CDR1 SGDLS, CDR2 YYNGEE.

This CDR3 reads CASSRSGRGQETQYF. The CDR3 DNA is TGTGCCAGCAGCCGTAGCGGGAGAGGCCAAGAGACCCAGTACTTC. The V call is TRBV7-8, the J call TRBJ2-5; 9 bases fit TRBD2. The CDR3 is 15 residues long. Germline CDR1 reads SGHVS; CDR2 reads FQNEAQ. V was clipped by 5 bases and J by 1 base; unmatched bases: 5.

The chain joins TRBV12-5 to TRBJ2-7; D may be TRBD1 (6 bases). V was trimmed by 5 bases and J by 12 bases, leaving 20 bases between them. Germline V gene data show CDR1 as LGHNT and CDR2 as FRNRAP. The CDR3 has 13 amino acids. The CDR3 nucleotides are TGTGCTAGTGGTCTGGGGGACAATCTACCGGGGTACTTC. It codes for CASGLGDNLPGYF.

The CDR3 DNA reads TGTGCCAGCAGACAGTACAATGAGCAGTTCTTC. It codes for CASRQYNEQFF. The rearrangement links TRBV7-9 to TRBJ2-1; D ambiguous. The CDR3 runs to 11 residues. The germline V gene has CDR1 SEHNR and CDR2 FQNEAQ (reference sequence). Trimming stripped 6 bases from V and 4 bases from J, with 4 bases between.

The rearrangement links TRBV7-3 to TRBJ2-1, with TRBD2 identical over 14 bases. Germline lookup yields CDR1 SGHTA and CDR2 FQGTGA. V was clipped by 0 bases and J by 12 bases; unmatched bases: 10. The CDR3 runs to 17 residues. CDR3 coding DNA: TGTGCCAGCAGCTTAACGTGGGGACTAGCGGGAGCCCCGGCGCAGTTCTTC. Translated, it gives CASSLTWGLAGAPAQFF. Full variable domain (remainder filled in from reference TRBV7-3 and TRBJ2-1): GAGVSQTPSNKVTEKGKYVELRCDPISGHTALYWYRQSLGQGPEFLIYFQGTGAADDSGLPNDRFFAVRPEGSVSTLKIQRTERGDSAVYLCASSLTWGLAGAPAQFFGPGTRLTVL.

The CDR3 spells CASSSKPTGHSPPDTQYF. The CDR3, as DNA: TGTGCCAGCAGTTCGAAACCTACGGGACACTCCCCACCAGATACGCAGTATTTT. V is TRBV28 and J is TRBJ2-3, with a possible D match to TRBD1 (6 bases). V lost 4 bases to trimming and J lost 4 bases, with 24 bases between them. Looked up from germline, CDR1 is MDHEN and CDR2 is SYDVKM. There are 18 residues in the CDR3.

V usage is TRBV5-4 and J usage is TRBJ1-4; no clear D. Trimming left V 0 bases short and J 7 bases short, with 10 bases between. Per the germline V gene, CDR1 is SGHNT and CDR2 is YYREEE (reference sequence). The CDR3 consists of 14 residues. In DNA, the CDR3 is TGTGCCAGCAGCTTGGGAGGGAAAGGTGAAAAACTGTTTTTT. Translation: CASSLGGKGEKLFF.

The chain carries TRBV5-1 and TRBJ2-1; 7 nucleotides align to TRBD2. V was pared by 6 bases and J by 4 bases, with 4 bases of the junction left unmatched. CDR1 is SGHRS, CDR2 YFSETQ, per germline. This CDR3 is built from 13 residues. CDR3 amino acids: CASKQAGYNEQFF. The CDR3 DNA is TGCGCCAGCAAACAAGCGGGGTACAATGAGCAGTTCTTC.

This rearrangement joins TRBV21-1 to TRBJ1-2. TRBV21-1 is flagged as a pseudogene. The CDR3 loop spans 10 amino acids. In DNA form, the CDR3 reads TGTGCCAGCAGCAAGAATGGCTACACCTTC. It is translated as CASSKNGYTF.

This clone was seen only a few times. This chain links TRBV30 with TRBJ1-5; no clear D gene. The germline CDR1 and CDR2 sequences are GTSNPN and SVGIG (reference sequence). CDR3 size: 16 residues. Trimming took off 3 bases at V and 6 bases at J, with 21 bases between the two ends. CDR3 sequence (DNA): TGTGCCTGGAGCCCTCCGGTGAGAGACGGCCGTCAGCCCCAGCATTTT. It codes for CAWSPPVRDGRQPQHF.